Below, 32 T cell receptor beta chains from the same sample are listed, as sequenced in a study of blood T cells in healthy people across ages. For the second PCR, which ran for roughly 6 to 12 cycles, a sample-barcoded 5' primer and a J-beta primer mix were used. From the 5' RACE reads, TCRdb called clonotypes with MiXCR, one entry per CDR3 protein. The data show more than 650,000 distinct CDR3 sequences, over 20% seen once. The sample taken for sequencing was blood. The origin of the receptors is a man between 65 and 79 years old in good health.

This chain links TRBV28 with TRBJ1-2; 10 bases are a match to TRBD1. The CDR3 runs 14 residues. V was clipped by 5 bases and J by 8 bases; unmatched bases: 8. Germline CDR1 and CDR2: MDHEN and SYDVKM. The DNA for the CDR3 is TGTGCCAGCAGTCTCGGTGCGACAGGGGGCGGCTACACCTTC. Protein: CASSLGATGGGYTF.

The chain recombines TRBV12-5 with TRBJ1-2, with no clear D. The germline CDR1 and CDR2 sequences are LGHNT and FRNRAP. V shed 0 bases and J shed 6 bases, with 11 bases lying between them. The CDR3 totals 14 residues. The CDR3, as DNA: TGTGCTAGTGGTTTGGTACCCATTCAGGATGGCTACACCTTC. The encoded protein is CASGLVPIQDGYTF.

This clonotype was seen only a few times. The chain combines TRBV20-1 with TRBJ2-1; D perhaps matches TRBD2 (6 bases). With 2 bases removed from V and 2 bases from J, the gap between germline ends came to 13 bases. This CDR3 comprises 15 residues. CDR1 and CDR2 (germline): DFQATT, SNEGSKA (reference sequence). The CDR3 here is CSARPRGKPYNEQFF. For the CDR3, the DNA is TGCAGTGCTAGACCACGGGGGAAACCCTACAATGAGCAGTTCTTC.

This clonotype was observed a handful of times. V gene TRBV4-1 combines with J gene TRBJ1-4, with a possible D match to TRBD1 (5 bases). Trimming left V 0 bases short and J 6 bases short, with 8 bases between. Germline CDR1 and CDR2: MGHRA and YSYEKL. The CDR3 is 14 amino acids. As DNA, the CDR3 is TGCGCCAGCAGCCAAGACGGGACGGATGAAAAACTGTTTTTT. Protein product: CASSQDGTDEKLFF.

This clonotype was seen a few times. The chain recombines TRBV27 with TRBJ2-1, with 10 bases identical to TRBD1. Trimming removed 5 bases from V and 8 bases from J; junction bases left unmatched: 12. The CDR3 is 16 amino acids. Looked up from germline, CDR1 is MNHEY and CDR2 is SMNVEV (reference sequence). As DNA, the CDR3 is TGTGCCAGCAGTCAACTCCGGGACAGGGGTGTCCATGAGCAGTTCTTC. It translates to CASSQLRDRGVHEQFF.

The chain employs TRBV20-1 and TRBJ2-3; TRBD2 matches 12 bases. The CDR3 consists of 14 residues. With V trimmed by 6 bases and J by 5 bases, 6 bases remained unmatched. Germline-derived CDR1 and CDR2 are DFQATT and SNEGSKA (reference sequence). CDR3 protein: CSAFGLAGLDTQYF. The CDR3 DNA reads TGCAGTGCCTTCGGACTAGCGGGGTTAGATACGCAGTATTTT.

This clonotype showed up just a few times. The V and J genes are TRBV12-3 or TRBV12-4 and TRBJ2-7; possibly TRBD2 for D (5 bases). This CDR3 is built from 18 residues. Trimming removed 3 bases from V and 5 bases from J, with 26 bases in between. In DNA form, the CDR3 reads TGTGCCAGCAGTTTTAGTGGAGATTTAACACCCCTGGAGGACGAGCAGTACTTC. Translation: CASSFSGDLTPLEDEQYF.

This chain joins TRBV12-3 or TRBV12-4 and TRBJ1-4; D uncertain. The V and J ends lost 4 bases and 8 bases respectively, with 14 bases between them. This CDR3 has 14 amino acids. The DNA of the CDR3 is TGTGCCAGCAGTTCGCCTCGGCTGCGCGAAAAACTGTTTTTT. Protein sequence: CASSSPRLREKLFF.

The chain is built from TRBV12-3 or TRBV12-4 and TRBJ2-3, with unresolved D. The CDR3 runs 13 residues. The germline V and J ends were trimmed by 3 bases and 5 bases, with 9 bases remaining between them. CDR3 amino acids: CASSFDWEDTQYF. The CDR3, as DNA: TGTGCCAGCAGTTTCGATTGGGAAGATACGCAGTATTTT.

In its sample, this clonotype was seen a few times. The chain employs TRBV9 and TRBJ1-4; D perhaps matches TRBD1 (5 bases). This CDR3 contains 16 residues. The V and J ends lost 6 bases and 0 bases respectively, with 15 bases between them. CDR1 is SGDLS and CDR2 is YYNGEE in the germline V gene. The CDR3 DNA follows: TGTGCCAGCATCCTTAGACAGATTACAACTAATGAAAAACTGTTTTTT. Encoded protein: CASILRQITTNEKLFF.

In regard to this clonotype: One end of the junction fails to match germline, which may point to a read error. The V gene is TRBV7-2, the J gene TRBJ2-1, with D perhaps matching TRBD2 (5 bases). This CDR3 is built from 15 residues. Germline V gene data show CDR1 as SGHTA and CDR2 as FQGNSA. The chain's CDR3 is CASSFVGSPRDEQFF. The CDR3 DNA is TGCGCCAGCAGCTTTGTAGGGAGCCCACGGGATGAGCAGTTCTTC. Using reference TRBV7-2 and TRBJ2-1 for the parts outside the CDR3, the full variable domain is GAGVSQSPSNKVTEKGKDVELRCDPISGHTALYWYRQSLGQGLEFLIYFQGNSAPDKSGLPSDRFSAERTGGSVSTLTIQRTQQEDSAVYLCASSFVGSPRDEQFFGPGTRLTVL.

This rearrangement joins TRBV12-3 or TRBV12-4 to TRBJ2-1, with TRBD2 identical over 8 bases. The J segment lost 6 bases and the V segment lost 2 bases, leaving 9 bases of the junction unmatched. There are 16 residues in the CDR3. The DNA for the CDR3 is TGTGCCAGCAGTTTAAACCGCCTAGCGGGCTTCAATGAGCAGTTCTTC. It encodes CASSLNRLAGFNEQFF.

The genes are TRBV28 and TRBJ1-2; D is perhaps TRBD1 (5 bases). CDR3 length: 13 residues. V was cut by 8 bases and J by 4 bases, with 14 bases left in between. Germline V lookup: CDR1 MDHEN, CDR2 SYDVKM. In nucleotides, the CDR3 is TGTGCCAGCGGGAACAGGAATTTCTATGGCTACACCTTC. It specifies CASGNRNFYGYTF.

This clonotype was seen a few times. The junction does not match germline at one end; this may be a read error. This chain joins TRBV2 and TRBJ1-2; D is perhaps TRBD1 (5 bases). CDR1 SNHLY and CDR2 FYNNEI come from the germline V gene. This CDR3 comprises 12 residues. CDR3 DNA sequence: TGTGTCAGCCAAATTACAAGGGGAGGCTACACCTTC. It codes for CVSQITRGGYTF.

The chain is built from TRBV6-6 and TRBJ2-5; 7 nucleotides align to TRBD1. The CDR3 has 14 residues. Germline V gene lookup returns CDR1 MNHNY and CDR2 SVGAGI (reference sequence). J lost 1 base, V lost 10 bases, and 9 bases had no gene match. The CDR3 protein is CATRGHRGQETQYF. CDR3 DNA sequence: TGTGCCACCCGAGGACACAGGGGCCAAGAGACCCAGTACTTC.

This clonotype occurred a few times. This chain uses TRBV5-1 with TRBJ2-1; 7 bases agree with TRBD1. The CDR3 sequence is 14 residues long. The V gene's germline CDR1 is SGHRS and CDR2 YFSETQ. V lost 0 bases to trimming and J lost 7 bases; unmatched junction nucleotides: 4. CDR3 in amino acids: CASSLETGKNEQFF. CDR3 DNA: TGCGCCAGCAGCTTGGAGACAGGGAAAAATGAGCAGTTCTTC.

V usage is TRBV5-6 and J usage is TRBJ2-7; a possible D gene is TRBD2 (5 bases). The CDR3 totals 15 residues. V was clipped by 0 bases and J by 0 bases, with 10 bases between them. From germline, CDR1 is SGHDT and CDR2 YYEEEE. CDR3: CASSLVALPSYEQYF. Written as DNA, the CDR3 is TGTGCCAGCAGCTTGGTAGCGCTACCCTCCTACGAGCAGTACTTC.

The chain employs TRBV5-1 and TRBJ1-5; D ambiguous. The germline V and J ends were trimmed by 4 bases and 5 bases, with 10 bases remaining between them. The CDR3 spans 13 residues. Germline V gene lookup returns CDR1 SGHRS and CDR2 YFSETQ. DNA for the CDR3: TGCGCCAGCAGCGTATCGCCCGATCAGCCCCAGCATTTT. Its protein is CASSVSPDQPQHF.

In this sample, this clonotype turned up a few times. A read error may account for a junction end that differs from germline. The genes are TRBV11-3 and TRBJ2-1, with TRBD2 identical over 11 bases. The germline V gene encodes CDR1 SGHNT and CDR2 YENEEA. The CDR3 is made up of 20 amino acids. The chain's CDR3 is CASSLEGTSGPKLKVNKQFF. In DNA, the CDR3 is TGTGCCAGCAGCTTAGAGGGGACTAGCGGTCCTAAATTGAAAGTCAATAAGCAGTTCTTC.

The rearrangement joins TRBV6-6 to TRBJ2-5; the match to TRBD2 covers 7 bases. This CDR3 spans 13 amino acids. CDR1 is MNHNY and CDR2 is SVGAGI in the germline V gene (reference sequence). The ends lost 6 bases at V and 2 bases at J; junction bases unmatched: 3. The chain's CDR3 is CASRGTTQETQYF. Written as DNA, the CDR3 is TGTGCCAGCAGAGGGACTACTCAAGAGACCCAGTACTTC.

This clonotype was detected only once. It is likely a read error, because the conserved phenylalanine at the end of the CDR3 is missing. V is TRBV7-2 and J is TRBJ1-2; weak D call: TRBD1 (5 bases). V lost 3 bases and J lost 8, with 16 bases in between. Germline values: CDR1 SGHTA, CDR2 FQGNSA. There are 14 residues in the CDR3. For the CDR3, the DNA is TGTGCCAGCAGCTTTAGGGGCCCTTCAGAGGGCTACACCCTC. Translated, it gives CASSFRGPSEGYTL.

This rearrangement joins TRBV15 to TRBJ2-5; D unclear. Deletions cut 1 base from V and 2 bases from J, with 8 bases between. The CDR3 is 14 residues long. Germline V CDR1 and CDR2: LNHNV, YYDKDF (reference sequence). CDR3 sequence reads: CATSRGQPQETQYF. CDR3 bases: TGTGCCACCAGCAGAGGTCAGCCACAAGAGACCCAGTACTTC.

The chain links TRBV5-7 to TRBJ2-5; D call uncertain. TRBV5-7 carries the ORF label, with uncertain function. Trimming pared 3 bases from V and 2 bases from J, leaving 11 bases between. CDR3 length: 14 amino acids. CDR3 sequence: CASSSRTQQETQYF. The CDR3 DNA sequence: TGTGCCAGCAGCTCCCGGACCCAACAAGAGACCCAGTACTTC.

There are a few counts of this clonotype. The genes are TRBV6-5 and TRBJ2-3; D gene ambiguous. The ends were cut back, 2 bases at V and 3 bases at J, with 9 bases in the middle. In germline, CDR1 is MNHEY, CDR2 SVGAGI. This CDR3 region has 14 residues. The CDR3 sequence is CASSYETVTDTQYF. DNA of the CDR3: TGTGCCAGCAGTTACGAGACGGTGACAGATACGCAGTATTTT.

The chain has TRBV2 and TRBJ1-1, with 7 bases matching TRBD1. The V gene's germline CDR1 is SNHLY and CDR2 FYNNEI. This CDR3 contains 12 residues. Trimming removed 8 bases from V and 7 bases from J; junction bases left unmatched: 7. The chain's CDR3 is CASSGTDLEAFF. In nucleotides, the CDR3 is TGTGCCAGCTCCGGGACAGACCTTGAAGCTTTCTTT. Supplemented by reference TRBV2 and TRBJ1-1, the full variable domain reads EPEVTQTPSHQVTQMGQEVILRCVPISNHLYFYWYRQILGQKVEFLVSFYNNEISEKSEIFDDQFSVERPDGSNFTLKIRSTKLEDSAMYFCASSGTDLEAFFGQGTRLTVV.

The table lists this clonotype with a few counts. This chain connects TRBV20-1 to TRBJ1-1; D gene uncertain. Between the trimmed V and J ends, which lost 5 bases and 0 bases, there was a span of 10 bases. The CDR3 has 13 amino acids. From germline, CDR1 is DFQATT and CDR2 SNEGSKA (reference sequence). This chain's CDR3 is CSAPDALNTEAFF. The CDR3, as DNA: TGCAGTGCTCCTGACGCCCTGAACACTGAAGCTTTCTTT.

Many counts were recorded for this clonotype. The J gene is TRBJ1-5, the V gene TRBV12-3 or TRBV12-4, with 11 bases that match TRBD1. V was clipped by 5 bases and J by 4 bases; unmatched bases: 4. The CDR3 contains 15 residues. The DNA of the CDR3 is TGTGCCAGCAGTCCCGGGACAGGGGGGAATCAGCCCCAGCATTTT. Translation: CASSPGTGGNQPQHF.

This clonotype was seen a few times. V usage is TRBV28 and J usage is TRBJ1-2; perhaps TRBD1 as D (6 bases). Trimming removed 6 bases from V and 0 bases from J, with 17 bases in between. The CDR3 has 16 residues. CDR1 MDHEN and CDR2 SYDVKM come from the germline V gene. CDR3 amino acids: CASSSPRQATNYGYTF. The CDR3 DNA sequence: TGTGCCAGCAGCTCCCCCAGACAGGCTACTAACTATGGCTACACCTTC.

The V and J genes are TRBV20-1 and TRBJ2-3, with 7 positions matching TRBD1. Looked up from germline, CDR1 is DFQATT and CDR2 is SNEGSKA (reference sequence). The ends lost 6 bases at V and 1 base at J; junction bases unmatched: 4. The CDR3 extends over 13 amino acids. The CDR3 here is CSAKGAGTDTQYF. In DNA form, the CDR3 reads TGCAGTGCCAAGGGGGCCGGCACAGATACGCAGTATTTT.

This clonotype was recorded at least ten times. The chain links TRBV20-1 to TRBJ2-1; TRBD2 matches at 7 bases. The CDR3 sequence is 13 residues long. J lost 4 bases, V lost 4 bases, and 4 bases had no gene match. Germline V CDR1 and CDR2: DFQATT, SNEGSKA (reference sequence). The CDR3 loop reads CSATGTTYNEQFF. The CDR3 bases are TGCAGTGCTACCGGGACTACTTACAATGAGCAGTTCTTC.

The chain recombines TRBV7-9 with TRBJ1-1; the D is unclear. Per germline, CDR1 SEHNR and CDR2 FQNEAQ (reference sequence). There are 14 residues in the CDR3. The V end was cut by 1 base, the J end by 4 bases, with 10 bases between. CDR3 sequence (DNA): TGTGCCAGCAGCTTAGTAGCCGTGGGCACTGAAGCTTTCTTT. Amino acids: CASSLVAVGTEAFF.

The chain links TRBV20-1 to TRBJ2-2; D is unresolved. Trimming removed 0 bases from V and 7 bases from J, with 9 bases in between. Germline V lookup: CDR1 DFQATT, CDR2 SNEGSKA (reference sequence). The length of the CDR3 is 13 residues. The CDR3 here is CSARDPRLGELFF. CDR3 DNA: TGCAGTGCTAGAGATCCCAGACTCGGGGAGCTGTTTTTT.